This T cell receptor beta chain emerged from a study of blood T cell repertoires in COVID-19. Study context: The origin of the acute and convalescent COVID-19 samples was the United States, Italy and Spain.

The method was immunoSEQ multiplex PCR; TCRdb's version includes in-frame clones alone and lacks a portion of them. The sample records roughly 250,000 clones, around 86% being singletons. Trimming took 3 bases from V and 6 from J; bases not matched to a gene: 2. Germline V gene data show CDR1 as DFQATT and CDR2 as SNEGSKA (reference sequence). CDR3 length: 12 residues. The genes are TRBV20-1 and TRBJ2-7; TRBD2 matches 10 bases. The source material was PBMCs or T cells enriched from blood (not recorded which). The sequence derives from a woman aged 50 to 60 who had recovered from COVID-19. The CDR3 region is CSASASGSEQYF. The CDR3 DNA sequence: TGCAGTGCTAGTGCTAGCGGGAGCGAGCAGTACTTC.